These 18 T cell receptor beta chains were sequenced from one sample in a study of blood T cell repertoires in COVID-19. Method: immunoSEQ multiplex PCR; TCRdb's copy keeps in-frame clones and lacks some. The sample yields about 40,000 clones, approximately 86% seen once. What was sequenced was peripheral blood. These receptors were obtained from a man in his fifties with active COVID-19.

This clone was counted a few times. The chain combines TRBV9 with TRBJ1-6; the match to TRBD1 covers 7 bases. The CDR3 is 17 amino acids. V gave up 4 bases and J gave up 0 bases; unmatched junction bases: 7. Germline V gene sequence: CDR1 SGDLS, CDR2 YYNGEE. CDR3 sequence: CASSPTGLSSYNSPLHF. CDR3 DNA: TGTGCCAGCAGCCCGACAGGGCTAAGCTCCTATAATTCACCCCTCCACTTT.

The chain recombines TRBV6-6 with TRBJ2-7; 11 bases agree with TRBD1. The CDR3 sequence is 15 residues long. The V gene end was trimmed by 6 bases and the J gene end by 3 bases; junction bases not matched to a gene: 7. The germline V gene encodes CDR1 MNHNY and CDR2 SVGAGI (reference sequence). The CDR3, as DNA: TGTGCCAGCAGGCTGGGACAGGGGGGCAACTACGAGCAGTACTTC. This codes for CASRLGQGGNYEQYF.

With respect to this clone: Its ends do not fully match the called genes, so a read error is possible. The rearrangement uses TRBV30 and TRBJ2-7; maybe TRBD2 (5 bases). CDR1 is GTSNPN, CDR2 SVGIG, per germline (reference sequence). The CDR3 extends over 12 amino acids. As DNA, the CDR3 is TGTGCCTGGAGCAGACTACGCTACGGGCAGTACTTC. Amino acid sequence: CAWSRLRYGQYF.

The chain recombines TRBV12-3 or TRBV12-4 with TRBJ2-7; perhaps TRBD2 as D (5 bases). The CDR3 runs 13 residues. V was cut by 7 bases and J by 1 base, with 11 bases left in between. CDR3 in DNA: TGTGCCAGCACCTACGGGGTGTCCTACGAGCAGTACTTC. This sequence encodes CASTYGVSYEQYF.

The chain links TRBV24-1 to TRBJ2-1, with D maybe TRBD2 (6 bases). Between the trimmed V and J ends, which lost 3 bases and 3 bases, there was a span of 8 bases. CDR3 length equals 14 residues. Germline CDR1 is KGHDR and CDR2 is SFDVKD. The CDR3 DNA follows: TGTGCCACCAGTGATCCCGGGGGCTACAATGAGCAGTTCTTC. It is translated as CATSDPGGYNEQFF.

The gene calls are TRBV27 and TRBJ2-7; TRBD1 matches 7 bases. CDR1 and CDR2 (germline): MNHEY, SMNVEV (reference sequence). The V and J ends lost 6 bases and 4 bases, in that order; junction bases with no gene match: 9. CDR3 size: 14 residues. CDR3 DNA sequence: TGTGCCAGCAGCTATGGGACAGCGACGTACGAGCAGTACTTC. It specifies CASSYGTATYEQYF.

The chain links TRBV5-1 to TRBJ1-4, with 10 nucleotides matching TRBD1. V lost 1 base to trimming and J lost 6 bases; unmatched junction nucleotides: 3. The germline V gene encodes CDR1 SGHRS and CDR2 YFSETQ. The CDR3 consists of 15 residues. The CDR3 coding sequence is TGCGCCAGCAGCTTGACCGGGACAGGGGATGAAAAACTGTTTTTT. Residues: CASSLTGTGDEKLFF.

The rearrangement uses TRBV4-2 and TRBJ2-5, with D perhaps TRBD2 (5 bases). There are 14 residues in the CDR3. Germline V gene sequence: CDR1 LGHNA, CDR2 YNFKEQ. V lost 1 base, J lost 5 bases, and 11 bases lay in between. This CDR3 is CASSQGSGGETQYF. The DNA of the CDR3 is TGTGCCAGCAGCCAAGGAAGCGGCGGGGAGACCCAGTACTTC.

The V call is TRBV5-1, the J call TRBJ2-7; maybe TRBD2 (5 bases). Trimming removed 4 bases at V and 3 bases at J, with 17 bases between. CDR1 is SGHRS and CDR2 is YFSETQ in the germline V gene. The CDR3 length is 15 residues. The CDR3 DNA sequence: TGCGCCAGCAGCGTTGAGAGCGGAGCTAACTACGAGCAGTACTTC. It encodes CASSVESGANYEQYF.

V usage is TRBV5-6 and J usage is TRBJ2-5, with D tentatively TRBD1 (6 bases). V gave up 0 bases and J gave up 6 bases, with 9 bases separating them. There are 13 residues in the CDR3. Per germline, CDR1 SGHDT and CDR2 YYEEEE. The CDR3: CASSLGRGKTQYF. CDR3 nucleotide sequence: TGTGCCAGCAGCTTGGGCAGGGGCAAGACCCAGTACTTC.

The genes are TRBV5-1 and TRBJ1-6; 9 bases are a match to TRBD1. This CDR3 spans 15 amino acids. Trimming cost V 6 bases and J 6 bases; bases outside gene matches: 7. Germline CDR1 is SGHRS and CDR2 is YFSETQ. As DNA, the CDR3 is TGCGCCAGCACCTCGACAGGGGGAAGTAATTCACCCCTCCACTTT. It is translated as CASTSTGGSNSPLHF.

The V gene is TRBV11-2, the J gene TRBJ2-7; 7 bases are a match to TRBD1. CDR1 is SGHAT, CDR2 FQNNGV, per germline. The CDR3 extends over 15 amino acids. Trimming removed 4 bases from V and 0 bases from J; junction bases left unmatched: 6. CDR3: CASSSSTGTSYEQYF. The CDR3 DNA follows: TGTGCCAGCAGCTCCTCGACAGGGACCTCCTACGAGCAGTACTTC.

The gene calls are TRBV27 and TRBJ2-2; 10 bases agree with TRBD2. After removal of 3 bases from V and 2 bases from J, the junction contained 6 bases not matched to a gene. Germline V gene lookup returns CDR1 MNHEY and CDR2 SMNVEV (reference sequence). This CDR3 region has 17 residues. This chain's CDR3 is CASSFSSGRGNTGELFF. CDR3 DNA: TGTGCCAGCAGTTTTTCTAGCGGGAGAGGTAACACCGGGGAGCTGTTTTTT.

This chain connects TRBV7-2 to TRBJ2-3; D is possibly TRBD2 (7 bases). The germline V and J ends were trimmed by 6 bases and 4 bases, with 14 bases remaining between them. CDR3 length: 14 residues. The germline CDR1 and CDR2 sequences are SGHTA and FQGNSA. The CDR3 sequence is CASRWGGAADTQYF. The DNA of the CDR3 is TGTGCCAGCAGATGGGGGGGGGCCGCAGATACGCAGTATTTT.

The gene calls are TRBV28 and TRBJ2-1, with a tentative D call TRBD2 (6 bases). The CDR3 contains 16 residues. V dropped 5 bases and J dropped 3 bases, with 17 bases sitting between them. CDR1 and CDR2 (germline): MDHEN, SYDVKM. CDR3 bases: TGTGCCAGCAGTCCACTTACGGGGGTTGACTACAATGAGCAGTTCTTC. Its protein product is CASSPLTGVDYNEQFF.

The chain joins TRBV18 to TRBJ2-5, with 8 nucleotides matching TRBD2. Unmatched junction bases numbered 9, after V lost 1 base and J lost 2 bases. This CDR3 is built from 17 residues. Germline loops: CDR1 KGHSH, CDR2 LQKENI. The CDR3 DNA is TGTGCCAGCTCACCACAGGCGGGAGGTCCGACTCAAGAGACCCAGTACTTC. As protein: CASSPQAGGPTQETQYF.

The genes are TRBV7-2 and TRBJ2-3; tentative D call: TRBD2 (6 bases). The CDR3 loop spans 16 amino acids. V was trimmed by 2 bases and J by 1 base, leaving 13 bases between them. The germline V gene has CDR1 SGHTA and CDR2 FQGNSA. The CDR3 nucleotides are TGTGCCAGCAGCTTAAGGCGGGGTGGAGGCACAGATACGCAGTATTTT. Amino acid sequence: CASSLRRGGGTDTQYF.

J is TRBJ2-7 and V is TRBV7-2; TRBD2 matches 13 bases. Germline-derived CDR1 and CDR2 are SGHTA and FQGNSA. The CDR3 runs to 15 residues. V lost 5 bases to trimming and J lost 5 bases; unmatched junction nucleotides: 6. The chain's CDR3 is CASSLTSGRADEQYF. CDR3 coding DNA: TGTGCCAGCAGCCTTACTAGCGGGAGGGCGGACGAGCAGTACTTC.